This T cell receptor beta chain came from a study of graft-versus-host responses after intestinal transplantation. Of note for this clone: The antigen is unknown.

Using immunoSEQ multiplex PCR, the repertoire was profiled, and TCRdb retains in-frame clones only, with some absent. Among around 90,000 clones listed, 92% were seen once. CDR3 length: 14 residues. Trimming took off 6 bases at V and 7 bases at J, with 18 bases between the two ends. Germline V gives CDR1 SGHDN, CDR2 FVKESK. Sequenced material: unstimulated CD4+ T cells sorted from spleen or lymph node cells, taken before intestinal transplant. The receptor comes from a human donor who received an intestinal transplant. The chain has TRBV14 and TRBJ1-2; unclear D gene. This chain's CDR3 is CASRPFKGIGGYTF. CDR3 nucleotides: TGTGCCAGCAGGCCCTTCAAGGGAATAGGTGGCTACACCTTC.